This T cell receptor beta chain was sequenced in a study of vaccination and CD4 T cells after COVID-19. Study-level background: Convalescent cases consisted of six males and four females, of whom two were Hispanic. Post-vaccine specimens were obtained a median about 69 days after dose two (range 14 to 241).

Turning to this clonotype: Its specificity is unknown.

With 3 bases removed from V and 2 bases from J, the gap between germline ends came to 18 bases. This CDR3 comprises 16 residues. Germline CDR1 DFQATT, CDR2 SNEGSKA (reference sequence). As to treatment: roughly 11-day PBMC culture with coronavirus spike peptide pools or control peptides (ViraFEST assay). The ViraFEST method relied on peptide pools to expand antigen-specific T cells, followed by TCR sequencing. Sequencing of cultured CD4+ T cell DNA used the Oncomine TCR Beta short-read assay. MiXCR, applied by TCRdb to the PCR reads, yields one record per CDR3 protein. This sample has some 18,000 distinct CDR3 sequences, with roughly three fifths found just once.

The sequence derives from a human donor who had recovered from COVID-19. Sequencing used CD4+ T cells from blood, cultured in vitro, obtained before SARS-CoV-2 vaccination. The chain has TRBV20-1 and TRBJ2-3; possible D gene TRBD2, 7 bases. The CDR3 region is CSASNPRGGFTDTQYF. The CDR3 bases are TGCAGTGCTAGTAACCCTAGGGGGGGCTTCACAGATACGCAGTATTTT.